This T cell receptor (beta chain) was retrieved from a study of T-cell memory formation after mild COVID-19 (dated by TCRdb to the early 2020s). Study-wide context: TCR sequence clusters from the two donors were largely donor specific. The cohort comprised two young, previously healthy adult volunteers, one female and one male. T-cell clones expanding and contracting after mild COVID-19 in two donors were tracked by longitudinal TCRalpha and TCRbeta repertoire sequencing. Broader findings and caveats from the paper: Whether the second-wave clones peaking on day 37 were SARS-CoV-2 specific was not confirmed. Contracting CD4+ clones turned up mainly in the CM and EM memory subsets, whereas EMRA was where CD8+ clones were enriched. Clones contracting from day 15 to 85 had balanced CD4/CD8 phenotypes, while a second wave expanding from day 15 to 37 was biased towards CD4+. Only two mild cases were covered in the study, and larger cohorts including severe cases with pre-infection samples were considered necessary. Some responding clones were found in pre-infection memory, which suggests that pre-existing cross-reactive memory T cells took part in the SARS-CoV-2 response.

Reads for this sample came from an Illumina NovaSeq 6000. Using 5'RACE with constant-segment primers, TCRalpha and TCRbeta cDNA libraries were constructed, with sample barcodes and unique molecular identifiers added in the process. RNA was extracted from every sample with Trizol reagent. Libraries were amplified in two PCR steps, with a second sample barcode and Illumina TruSeq adapters added in the second step. The libraries were sequenced on an Illumina NovaSeq using 2 x 150 bp paired-end reads. Concerning the study's data processing: The reads were demultiplexed and collapsed into UMI-guided consensus sequences using migec v1.2.7. Using mixcr v2.1.11, UMI consensuses were aligned to TRA and TRB V and J templates and then assembled into clonotypes. A clonotype was counted as expanded or contracted only when both edgeR and NoisET called the clonotype significant, with the noise models trained on biological replicates. For edgeR calls, the cutoffs were a false discovery rate-adjusted p below 0.01 and a log2 fold-change threshold of 1. PCA with hierarchical clustering of max-normalized trajectories of the 1000 most abundant clonotypes was used as exploratory dynamics analysis. Separately sequenced CD4+ and CD8+ repertoires were used to assign the CD4 or CD8 phenotype of responding clones. TCRdb trimmed the raw reads at Q25, called clones with MiXCR and kept productive beta chains. Rows are combined by CDR3 protein, so each entry shows the most common genes and DNA. The V and J calls come from TCRdb's annotation, not from the publication. This sample comprises nearly 5,000 distinct CDR3 sequences, around two fifths of them detected only once. The leading ten clones occupy roughly 2.5% of the sample.

Ficoll-Paque density gradient centrifugation was used to isolate PBMCs. The CDR3 goes from the cysteine to the phenylalanine over 13 residues. Only the CDR3 region is kept as DNA, spanning 39 bases read in frame from base 1. The germline V gene gives CDR1 as KGHDR and CDR2 as SFDVKD. Compared with germline, V lacks 10 bases and J lacks 5 bases; bases without a gene match: 7. About this clonotype itself: The antigen this receptor binds is unknown. The record has no base qualities; no much larger clone is one base away.

Recombination connected TRBV24-1 to TRBJ2-5, with TRBD1 identical over 9 junction bases. This clonotype was sampled from an adult who had mild COVID-19 (a few samples of this study predate the infection). The sample titles of this study are shuffled in the database, so cell type and time point are left out. The source material was PBMCs or a T cell subset sorted from them (not recorded which). The CDR3 region reads CATSTGGGETQYF. The nucleotide sequence is TGTGCCACAAGTACAGGGGGCGGGGAGACCCAGTACTTC.